The following is a TCR beta chain sequence with its context. Its specificity is unknown. Germline V gene data show CDR1 as KGHSH and CDR2 as LQKENI. V lost 3 bases to trimming and J lost 7 bases, with 9 bases between them. The length of the CDR3 is 12 residues. This specimen comes from a study of yellow fever vaccine responses in identical twins. General study findings and limits: On the reported evidence, twins' vaccine T cell responses seemed partly convergent and partly personalized.

TCRdb independently ran MiXCR on the RT-PCR reads; one entry per CDR3 protein. The sample yields approximately 32,000 distinct CDR3 sequences, more than 45% seen once. The chain uses TRBV18 and TRBJ1-2; D is uncertain. The sample here was T cells from blood (PBMCs), unsorted or a sorted subset (not recorded which), taken before or after yellow fever vaccination (not recorded which). This clonotype was sampled from a woman between 18 and 29 years old who received the yellow fever vaccine. CDR3 loop: CASSPNESGYTF. CDR3 sequence (DNA): TGTGCCAGCTCACCGAACGAGTCTGGCTACACCTTC.